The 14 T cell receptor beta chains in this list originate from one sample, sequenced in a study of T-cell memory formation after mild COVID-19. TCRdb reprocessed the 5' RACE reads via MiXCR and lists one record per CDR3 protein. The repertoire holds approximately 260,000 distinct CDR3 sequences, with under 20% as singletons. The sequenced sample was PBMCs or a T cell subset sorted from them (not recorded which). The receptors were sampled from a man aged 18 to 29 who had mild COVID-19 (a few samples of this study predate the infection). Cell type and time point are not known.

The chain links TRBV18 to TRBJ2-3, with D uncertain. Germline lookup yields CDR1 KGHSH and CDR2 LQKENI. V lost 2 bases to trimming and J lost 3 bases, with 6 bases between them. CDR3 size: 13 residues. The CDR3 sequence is CASSPRDTDTQYF. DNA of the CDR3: TGTGCCAGCTCACCAAGGGATACAGATACGCAGTATTTT.

CDR3 nucleotides: TGCGCCAGCAGCCCTCGGCGTCTCGCAGTCCAAGAGACCCAGTACTTC. Protein product: CASSPRRLAVQETQYF. The gene calls are TRBV4-3 and TRBJ2-5; the D is unclear. Per germline, CDR1 LGHNA and CDR2 YSLEER. CDR3 length equals 16 residues. V dropped 4 bases and J dropped 1 base, with 16 bases sitting between them.

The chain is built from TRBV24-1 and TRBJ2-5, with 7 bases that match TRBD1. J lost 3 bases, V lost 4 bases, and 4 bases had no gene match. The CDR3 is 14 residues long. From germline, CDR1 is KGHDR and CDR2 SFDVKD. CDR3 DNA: TGTGCCACCAGTGACGTGACAGGGAAAGAGACCCAGTACTTC. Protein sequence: CATSDVTGKETQYF.

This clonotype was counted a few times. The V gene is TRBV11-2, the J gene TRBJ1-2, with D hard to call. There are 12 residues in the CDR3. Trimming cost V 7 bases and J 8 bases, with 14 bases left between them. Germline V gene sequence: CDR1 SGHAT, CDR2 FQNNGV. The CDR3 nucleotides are TGTGCCAGCACCCTGGACGGATGGGGCTACACCTTC. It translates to CASTLDGWGYTF.

The CDR3: CASSSAPSTGNTEAFF. For the CDR3, the DNA is TGTGCCAGCAGCTCAGCTCCTTCGACAGGCAACACTGAAGCTTTCTTT. The chain couples TRBV7-2 to TRBJ1-1; TRBD1 might be the D (6 bases). Trimming shortened V by 4 bases and J by 2 bases, and 17 bases separated the two germline ends. This CDR3 has 16 residues. CDR1 is SGHTA and CDR2 is FQGNSA in the germline V gene. Full variable domain (missing parts from reference TRBV7-2 and TRBJ1-1): GAGVSQSPSNKVTEKGKDVELRCDPISGHTALYWYRQSLGQGLEFLIYFQGNSAPDKSGLPSDRFSAERTGGSVSTLTIQRTQQEDSAVYLCASSSAPSTGNTEAFFGQGTRLTVV.

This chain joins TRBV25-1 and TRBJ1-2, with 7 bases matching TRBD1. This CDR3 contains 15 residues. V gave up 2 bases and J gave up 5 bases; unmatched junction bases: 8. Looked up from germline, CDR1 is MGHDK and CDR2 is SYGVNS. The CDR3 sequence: CASSEETGKAYGYTF. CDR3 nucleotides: TGTGCCAGCAGTGAAGAGACAGGGAAAGCATATGGCTACACCTTC.

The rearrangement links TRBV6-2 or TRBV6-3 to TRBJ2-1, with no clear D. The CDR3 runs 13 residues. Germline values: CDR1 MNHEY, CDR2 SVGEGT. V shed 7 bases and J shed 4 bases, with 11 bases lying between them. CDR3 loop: CASTWTEYNEQFF. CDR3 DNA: TGTGCCAGCACCTGGACGGAGTACAATGAGCAGTTCTTC.

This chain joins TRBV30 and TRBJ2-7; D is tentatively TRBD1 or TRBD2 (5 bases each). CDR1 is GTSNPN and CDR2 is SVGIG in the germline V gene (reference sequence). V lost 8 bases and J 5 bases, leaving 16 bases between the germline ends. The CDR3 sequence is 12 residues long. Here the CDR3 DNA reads TGTGCCCGCCTGGGGACGGGTGACGAGCAGTACTTC. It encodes CARLGTGDEQYF.

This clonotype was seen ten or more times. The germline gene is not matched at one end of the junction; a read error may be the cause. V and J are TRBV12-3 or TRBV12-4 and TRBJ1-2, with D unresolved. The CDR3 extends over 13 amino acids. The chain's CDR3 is CASSLGGAYGYTF. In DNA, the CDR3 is TGTGCCAGCAGCTTAGGCGGAGCCTATGGCTACACCTTC.

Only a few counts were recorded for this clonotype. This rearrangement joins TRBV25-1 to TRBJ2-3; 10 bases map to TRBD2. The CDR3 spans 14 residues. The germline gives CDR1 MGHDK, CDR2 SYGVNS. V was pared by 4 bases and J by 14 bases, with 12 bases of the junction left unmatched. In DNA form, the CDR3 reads TGTGCCAGCAGTGCCTCGGGACTAGCGACCAACATGTATTTT. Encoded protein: CASSASGLATNMYF.

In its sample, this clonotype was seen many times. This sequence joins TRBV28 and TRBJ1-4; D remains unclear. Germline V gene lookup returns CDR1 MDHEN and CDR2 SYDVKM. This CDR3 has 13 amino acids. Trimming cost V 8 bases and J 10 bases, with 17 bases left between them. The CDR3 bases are TGTGCCAGCGGAGACGGTGTTCGTAGAAAACTGTTTTTT. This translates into CASGDGVRRKLFF.

The CDR3 bases are TGTGCCAGCAGCTTAACGCCTTCCCCTCGGGAGCAGTACTTC. Its translation: CASSLTPSPREQYF. The rearrangement uses TRBV7-6 and TRBJ2-7; D gene uncertain. CDR1 is SGHVS and CDR2 is FNYEAQ in the germline V gene. The length of the CDR3 is 14 residues. The ends were cut back, 2 bases at V and 7 bases at J, with 15 bases in the middle.

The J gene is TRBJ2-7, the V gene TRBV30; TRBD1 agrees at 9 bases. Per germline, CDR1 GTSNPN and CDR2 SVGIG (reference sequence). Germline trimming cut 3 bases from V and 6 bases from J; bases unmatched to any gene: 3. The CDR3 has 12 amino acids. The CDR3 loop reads CAWRLQGAEQYF. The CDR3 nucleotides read TGTGCCTGGAGGTTACAGGGGGCCGAGCAGTACTTC.

The chain's CDR3 is CSVEQLFPGYTF. The CDR3 nucleotides are TGCAGCGTCGAACAACTTTTTCCTGGCTACACCTTC. The genes are TRBV29-1 and TRBJ1-2; D unresolved. The germline gives CDR1 SQVTM, CDR2 ANQGSEA. The CDR3 totals 12 residues. V dropped 6 bases and J dropped 7 bases, with 15 bases sitting between them.